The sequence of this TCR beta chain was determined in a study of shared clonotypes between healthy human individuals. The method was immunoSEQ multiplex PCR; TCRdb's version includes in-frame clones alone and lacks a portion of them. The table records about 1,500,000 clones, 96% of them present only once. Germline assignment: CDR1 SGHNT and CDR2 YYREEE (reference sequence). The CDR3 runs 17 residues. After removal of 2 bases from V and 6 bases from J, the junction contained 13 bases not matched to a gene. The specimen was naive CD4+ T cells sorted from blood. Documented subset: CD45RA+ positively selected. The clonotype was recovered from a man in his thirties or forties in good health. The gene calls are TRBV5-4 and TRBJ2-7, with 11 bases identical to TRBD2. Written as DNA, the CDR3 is TGTGCCAGCAGCTTCAGACGAGGGGGCCTAGCGGGAGGCGAGCAGTACTTC. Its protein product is CASSFRRGGLAGGEQYF.